The T cell receptor (beta chain) under discussion was sequenced for a study of metastatic and nonmetastatic thyroid tumors. Study details: Across blood and tumor or nodule tissue, repertoires from malignant and benign thyroid patients were compared with one another. Findings and limits, study-wide: When malignant thyroid tumors were compared with benign nodules, TCR beta diversity was reportedly significantly higher in the malignant tumors. This held in both blood and tumor samples.

This clone was detected ten times or more. Its antigen is undetermined. In the authors' methods: Across clinicopathological groups, CDR3 differences served as the basis for building a distant-metastasis classifier for papillary thyroid cancer. With MiXCR, TCRdb called clones anew from the PCR reads. The V and J calls come from TCRdb's annotation, not from the publication. The sample contains 43,000 or so clones, 16% of which appear only once. The entire patient cohort was treatment-naive prior to thyroid surgery. The sequence was obtained from a female donor with papillary thyroid cancer or a benign thyroid nodule (not recorded which). Some clones in this sample may be carry-over from other donors' samples. The sample taken for sequencing was blood.

The CDR3 DNA reads TGTGCCAGCAGTTTATTGGGAGAGAGAGATGAGCAGTTCTTC. Its protein product is CASSLLGERDEQFF. The rearrangement links TRBV12-3 or TRBV12-4 to TRBJ2-1; TRBD2 is a possible D gene (5 bases). This CDR3 is 14 amino acids long. Between the trimmed V and J ends, which lost 2 bases and 8 bases, there was a span of 13 bases.